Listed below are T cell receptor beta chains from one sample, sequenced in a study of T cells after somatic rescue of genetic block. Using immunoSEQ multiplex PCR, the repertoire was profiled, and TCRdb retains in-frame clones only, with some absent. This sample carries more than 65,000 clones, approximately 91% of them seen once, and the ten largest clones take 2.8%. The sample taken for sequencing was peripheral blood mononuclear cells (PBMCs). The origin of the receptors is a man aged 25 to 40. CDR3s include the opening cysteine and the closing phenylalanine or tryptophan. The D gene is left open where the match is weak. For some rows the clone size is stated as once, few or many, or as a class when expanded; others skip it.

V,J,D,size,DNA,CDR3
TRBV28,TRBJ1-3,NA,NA,TGTGCCACCATAGACACGTACTCTGGAAACACCATATATTTT,CATIDTYSGNTIYF
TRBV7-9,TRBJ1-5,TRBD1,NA,TGTGCCAGCAGCTTAGGCGTCGCAGGGGGCTTCAATCAGCCCCAGCATTTT,CASSLGVAGGFNQPQHF
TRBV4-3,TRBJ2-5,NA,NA,TGCGCCAGCAGCCGAGTAGGGGGCCAAGAGACCCAGTACTTC,CASSRVGGQETQYF
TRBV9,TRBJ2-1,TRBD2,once,TGTGCCAACATAGGACTAGCGGGATACAATGAGCAGTTCTTC,CANIGLAGYNEQFF
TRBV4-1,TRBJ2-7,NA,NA,TGCGCCAGCAGCCAAATGCTCCTCTTTGAGGGAGACGGAATGGGGCAGTACTTC,CASSQMLLFEGDGMGQYF
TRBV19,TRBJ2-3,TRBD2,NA,TGTGCCAGTAGTCCCCGGGGGGGGCGGAATACGCAGTATTTT,CASSPRGGRNTQYF
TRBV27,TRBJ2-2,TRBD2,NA,TGTGCCAGCAGTTCACGTCGGACTAGCCGAGGGGCCGGGGAGCTGTTTTTT,CASSSRRTSRGAGELFF
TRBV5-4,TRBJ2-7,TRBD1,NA,TGTGCCAGCAGCTTGGAGGGGACAGGGGTAACGTACTTC,CASSLEGTGVTYF
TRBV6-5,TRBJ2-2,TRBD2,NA,TGTGCCAGCAGTTTTTCTAGCGGGGGAAACACCGGGGAGCTGTTTTTT,CASSFSSGGNTGELFF
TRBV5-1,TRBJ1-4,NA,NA,TGCGCCAGCAGCTTGTTCGGACAGTCTAATGAAAAACTGTTTTTT,CASSLFGQSNEKLFF
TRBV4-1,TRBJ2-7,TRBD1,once,TGCGCCAGCAGCCAGGACAGGGGCGGCTACGAGCAGTACTTC,CASSQDRGGYEQYF
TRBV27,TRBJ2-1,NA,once,TGTGCCAGCGGGTGGGGCAATGAGCAGTTCTTC,CASGWGNEQFF
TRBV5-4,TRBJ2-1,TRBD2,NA,TGTGCCAGCAGCACCGGGACTAGTGCTTACAATGAGCAGTTCTTC,CASSTGTSAYNEQFF
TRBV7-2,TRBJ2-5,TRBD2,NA,TGTGCCAGCAGCTTAGCGATGGGAGGGGTGGAGACCCAGTACTTC,CASSLAMGGVETQYF
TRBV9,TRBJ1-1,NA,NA,TGTGCCAGCAGCTCCACGGGGGGGGTCAGATCGTTGAACACTGAAGCTTTCTTT,CASSSTGGVRSLNTEAFF
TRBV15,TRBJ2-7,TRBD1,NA,TGTGCCACCAGCGCCCAGACAGGGGGCGCCTACGAGCAGTACTTC,CATSAQTGGAYEQYF
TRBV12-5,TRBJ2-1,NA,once,TGTGCTAGTGAAAAATACAATGAGCAGTTCTTC,CASEKYNEQFF
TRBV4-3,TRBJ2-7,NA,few,TGCGCCAGCAGCCAAGATCCCACAGAAATCTACGAGCAGTACTTC,CASSQDPTEIYEQYF
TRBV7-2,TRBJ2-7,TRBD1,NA,TGTGCCAGCAGCCCACTCCTAGGGACAGGGGGCGGCGAGCAGTACTTC,CASSPLLGTGGGEQYF
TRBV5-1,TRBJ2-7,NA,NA,TGCGCCAGCAGCTTGGGGCAGAGCTACGAGCAGTACTTC,CASSLGQSYEQYF
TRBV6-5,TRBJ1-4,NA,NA,TGTGCCAGCAGCAGCGGATCGAGAAAACTGTTTTTT,CASSSGSRKLFF
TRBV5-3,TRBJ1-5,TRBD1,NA,TGTGCCAGAAGCTCCCAGGGACAGGTGTATAGCAATCAGCCCCAGCATTTT,CARSSQGQVYSNQPQHF
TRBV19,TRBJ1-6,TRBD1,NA,TGTGCCAGTAGTAAAGGACAGGTCGATTCACCCCTCCACTTT,CASSKGQVDSPLHF
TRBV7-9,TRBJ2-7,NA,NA,TGTGCCAGCAGCTTAACGGGACACCTTAGGGAGCAGTACTTC,CASSLTGHLREQYF
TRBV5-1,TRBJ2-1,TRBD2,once,TGCGCCAGCAGCTTGGGTGGTAGCGGGAGTACGAGGAATGAGCAGTTCTTC,CASSLGGSGSTRNEQFF
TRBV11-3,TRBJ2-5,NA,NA,TGTGCCAGCAGCTTAGGTCTGGGGGGTGCAGAGACCCAGTACTTC,CASSLGLGGAETQYF
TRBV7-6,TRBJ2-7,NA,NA,TGTGCCAGCAGCCTCGGGACGGATAGCTCCTACGAGCAGTACTTC,CASSLGTDSSYEQYF
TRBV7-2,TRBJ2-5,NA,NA,TGTGCCAGCAGCTTACGGGGGCGCGGAGAGACCCAGTACTTC,CASSLRGRGETQYF
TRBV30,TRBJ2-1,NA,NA,TGTGCCTGGAGTGTAGCCGGGTATCGCTACAATGAGCAGTTCTTC,CAWSVAGYRYNEQFF
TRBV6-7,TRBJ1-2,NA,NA,TGTGCCAGCAGTTACCGAACCGGGACACCTTATGGCTACACCTTC,CASSYRTGTPYGYTF
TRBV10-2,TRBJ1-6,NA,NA,TGCGCCAGCAGTGAAAGACAGAGTTCACCCCTCCACTTT,CASSERQSSPLHF
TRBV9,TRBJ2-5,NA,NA,TGTGCCGGCGCGACTGGAGATGGGGAGACCCAGTACTTC,CAGATGDGETQYF
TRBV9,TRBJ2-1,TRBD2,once,TGTGCCAGCAGCGTAGTAGTGGCTAGCGGAGAGCAGTTCTTC,CASSVVVASGEQFF
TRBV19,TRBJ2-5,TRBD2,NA,TGTGCCAGTAGTGGGCCCGGGACTAGCGGCGAAGAGACCCAGTACTTC,CASSGPGTSGEETQYF
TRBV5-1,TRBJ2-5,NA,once,TGCGCCAGCAGCTTGTGGGGACCTCTTCAAGAGACCCAGTACTTC,CASSLWGPLQETQYF